The rows below give T cell receptor beta chains drawn from one sample of a study of PD-1 blockade in classical Hodgkin lymphoma. Method: immunoSEQ multiplex PCR; TCRdb's copy keeps in-frame clones and lacks some. The data show some 22,000 clones, over 65% seen once. The sequencing here drew on peripheral blood mononuclear cells (PBMCs), taken at baseline. All receptors derive from a human donor with classical Hodgkin lymphoma. CDR3s include the opening cysteine and the closing phenylalanine or tryptophan. A D gene is named only where the DNA matches it firmly. Size is stated for part of the rows, as once, few or many counts, or as a class when the clone is expanded.

size	D	V	J	CDR3	DNA
few	.	TRBV4-1	TRBJ1-5	CASSQAPGQHQPQHF	TGCGCCAGCAGCCAAGCTCCGGGACAACATCAGCCCCAGCATTTT
.	TRBD1	TRBV6-5	TRBJ1-1	CASSAGRGQLDEAFF	TGTGCCAGCAGCGCCGGAAGGGGGCAATTGGATGAAGCTTTCTTT
.	.	TRBV6-6	TRBJ2-7	CASSGEGKQYF	TGTGCCAGCAGTGGAGAGGGTAAGCAGTACTTC
.	.	TRBV4-3	TRBJ2-5	CASSQDLQEEGTQYF	TGCGCCAGCAGCCAAGATCTACAGGAGGAAGGGACCCAGTACTTC
.	.	TRBV7-3	TRBJ2-1	CASSVGGEQFF	TGTGCCAGCAGCGTCGGTGGGGAGCAGTTCTTC
.	.	TRBV7-2	TRBJ2-1	CASSLMVQGGSYNEQFF	TGTGCCAGCAGCTTAATGGTACAGGGAGGCTCCTACAATGAGCAGTTCTTC
.	.	TRBV6-5	TRBJ2-7	CASSYQGSGYEQYF	TGTGCCAGCAGTTACCAAGGTAGCGGCTACGAGCAGTACTTC
.	.	TRBV7-2	TRBJ1-1	CASSLEGDTEAFF	TGTGCCAGCAGCTTAGAAGGGGACACTGAAGCTTTCTTT
.	.	TRBV19	TRBJ1-5	CASSMGAGNQPQHF	TGTGCCAGTAGTATGGGGGCAGGCAATCAGCCCCAGCATTTT
.	TRBD2	TRBV7-6	TRBJ2-5	CASSLPPTSGTSGTQYF	TGTGCCAGCAGCTTACCCCCGACTAGCGGGACGTCAGGGACCCAGTACTTC
few	.	TRBV9	TRBJ2-7	CASSLGGSSYEQYF	TGTGCCAGCAGCCTTGGGGGGAGCTCCTACGAGCAGTACTTC
.	.	TRBV4-3	TRBJ1-5	CASSQGWSGFNQPQHF	TGCGCCAGCAGCCAAGGTTGGAGCGGCTTCAATCAGCCCCAGCATTTT
once	.	TRBV7-2	TRBJ2-5	CASSYRVQETQYF	TGTGCCAGCAGCTACAGGGTACAAGAGACCCAGTACTTC
.	TRBD2	TRBV27	TRBJ2-7	CASSLGAGGSYEQYF	TGTGCCAGCAGTCTGGGTGCGGGAGGATCCTACGAGCAGTACTTC
few	TRBD1	TRBV28	TRBJ1-4	CASSLPPGTGDEKLFF	TGTGCCAGCAGCCTTCCTCCCGGGACAGGGGATGAAAAACTGTTTTTT
.	TRBD1	TRBV19	TRBJ2-3	CASSISSLTGGTDTQYF	TGTGCCAGTAGTATTTCGTCATTAACAGGGGGAACAGATACGCAGTATTTT
.	.	TRBV11-3	TRBJ2-3	CASSLGVADTQYF	TGTGCCAGCAGCTTGGGGGTGGCAGATACGCAGTATTTT
.	TRBD1	TRBV7-2	TRBJ2-7	CASSLDRADEQYF	TGTGCCAGCAGCCTGGACAGGGCGGACGAGCAGTACTTC
few	.	TRBV5-1	TRBJ2-7	CASSLGGDYEQYF	TGCGCCAGCAGCTTAGGCGGTGACTACGAGCAGTACTTC
once	.	TRBV6-6	TRBJ1-5	CASSYGGGPQHF	TGTGCCAGCAGTTACGGCGGGGGACCCCAGCATTTT
few	TRBD1	TRBV5-1	TRBJ1-3	CASSITGAGNTIYF	TGCGCCAGCAGCATCACAGGGGCTGGAAACACCATATATTTT
.	.	TRBV2	TRBJ2-5	CASKVAIETQYF	TGTGCCAGCAAGGTCGCGATAGAGACCCAGTACTTC
few	TRBD1	TRBV10-3	TRBJ1-5	CAIRQGRDQPQHF	TGTGCCATCAGACAGGGGCGAGATCAGCCCCAGCATTTT
.	.	TRBV4-3	TRBJ2-7	CASSQDMTRSYEQYF	TGCGCCAGCAGCCAGGATATGACGCGCTCCTACGAGCAGTACTTC
.	TRBD1	TRBV28	TRBJ1-3	CASSFGDSSGNTIYF	TGTGCCAGCAGTTTTGGGGACAGTTCTGGAAACACCATATATTTT
once	TRBD2	TRBV28	TRBJ2-5	CASSDRGGRETQYF	TGTGCCAGCAGCGACCGGGGCGGGAGGGAGACCCAGTACTTC
.	TRBD1	TRBV9	TRBJ1-5	CASSVGTGVNQPQHF	TGTGCCAGCAGCGTAGGGACAGGGGTCAATCAGCCCCAGCATTTT
.	TRBD2	TRBV4-3	TRBJ2-1	CASSQLAGAGEQFF	TGCGCCAGCAGCCAACTAGCGGGAGCCGGTGAGCAGTTCTTC
.	TRBD1	TRBV5-6	TRBJ2-7	CASRTQQGFYEQYF	TGTGCCAGCAGGACTCAACAGGGGTTCTACGAGCAGTACTTC
.	.	TRBV4-3	TRBJ1-5	CASSQDWGQINQPQHF	TGCGCCAGCAGCCAAGATTGGGGGCAAATCAATCAGCCCCAGCATTTT
.	.	TRBV7-3	TRBJ2-2	CASSLKGYSTGELFF	TGTGCCAGCAGCCTTAAGGGGTACAGCACCGGGGAGCTGTTTTTT
.	TRBD1	TRBV7-2	TRBJ1-4	CASSHGTAGSLFF	TGTGCCAGCAGCCACGGGACAGCCGGCAGTCTGTTTTTT
.	TRBD1	TRBV18	TRBJ2-1	CASSPKPGQENNEQFF	TGTGCCAGCTCACCAAAGCCGGGACAGGAGAACAATGAGCAGTTCTTC
.	.	TRBV5-5	TRBJ1-2	CASSLDGTEYGYTF	TGTGCCAGCAGCCTGGACGGGACGGAGTATGGCTACACCTTC
.	.	TRBV9	TRBJ2-5	CASSVDREETQYF	TGTGCCAGCAGCGTAGACAGGGAAGAGACCCAGTACTTC
.	.	TRBV4-3	TRBJ1-1	CASSPDSYNTEAFF	TGCGCCAGCAGCCCGGACAGTTATAACACTGAAGCTTTCTTT